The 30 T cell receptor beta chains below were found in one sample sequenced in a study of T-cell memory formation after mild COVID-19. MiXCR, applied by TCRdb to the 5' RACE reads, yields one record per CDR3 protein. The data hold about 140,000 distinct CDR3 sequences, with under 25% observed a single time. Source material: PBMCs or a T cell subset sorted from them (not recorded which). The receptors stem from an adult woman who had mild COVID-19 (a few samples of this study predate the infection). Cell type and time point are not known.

This CDR3 reads CASRPSTGGYGYTF. In DNA, the CDR3 is TGTGCCAGCAGACCCTCGACAGGGGGCTATGGCTACACCTTC. This rearrangement joins TRBV12-3 or TRBV12-4 to TRBJ1-2; 9 bases line up with TRBD1. The CDR3 contains 14 residues. V gave up 6 bases and J gave up 4 bases; unmatched junction bases: 6.

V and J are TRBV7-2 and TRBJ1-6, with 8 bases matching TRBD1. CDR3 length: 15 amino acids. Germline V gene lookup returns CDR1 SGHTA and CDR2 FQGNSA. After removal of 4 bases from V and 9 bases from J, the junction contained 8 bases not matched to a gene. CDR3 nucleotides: TGTGCCAGCAGCTACAAGGGAGACAGGGGTTCACCCCTCCACTTT. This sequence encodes CASSYKGDRGSPLHF.

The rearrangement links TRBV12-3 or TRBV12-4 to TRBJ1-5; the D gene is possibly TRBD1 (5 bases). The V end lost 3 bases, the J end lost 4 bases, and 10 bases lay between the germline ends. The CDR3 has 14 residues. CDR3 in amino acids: CASSFGTPNQPQHF. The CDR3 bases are TGTGCCAGCAGTTTCGGGACTCCGAATCAGCCCCAGCATTTT.

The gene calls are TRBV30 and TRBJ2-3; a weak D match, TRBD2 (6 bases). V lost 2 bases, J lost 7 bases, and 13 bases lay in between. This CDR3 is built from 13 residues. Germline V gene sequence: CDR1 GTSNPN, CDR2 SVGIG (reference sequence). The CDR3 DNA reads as TGTGCCTGGAGTTTTCTAGCGTGGAATACGCAGTATTTT. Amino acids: CAWSFLAWNTQYF. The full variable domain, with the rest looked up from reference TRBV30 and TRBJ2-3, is SQTIHQWPATLVQPVGSPLSLECTVEGTSNPNLYWYRQAAGRGLQLLFYSVGIGQISSEVPQNLSASRPQDRQFILSSKKLLLSDSGFYLCAWSFLAWNTQYFGPGTRLTVL.

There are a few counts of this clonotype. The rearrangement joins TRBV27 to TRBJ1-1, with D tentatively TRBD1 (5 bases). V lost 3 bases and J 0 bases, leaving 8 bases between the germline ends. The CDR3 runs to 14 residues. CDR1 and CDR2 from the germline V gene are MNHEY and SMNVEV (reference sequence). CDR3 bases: TGTGCCAGCAGTTTTCGAGGGGTGAACACTGAAGCTTTCTTT. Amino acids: CASSFRGVNTEAFF.

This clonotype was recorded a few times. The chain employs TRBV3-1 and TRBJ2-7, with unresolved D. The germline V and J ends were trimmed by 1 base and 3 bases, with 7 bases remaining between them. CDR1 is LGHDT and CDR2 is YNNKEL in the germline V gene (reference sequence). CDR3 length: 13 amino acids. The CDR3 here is CASSQALDYEQYF. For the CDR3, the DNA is TGTGCCAGCAGCCAAGCTCTCGACTACGAGCAGTACTTC.

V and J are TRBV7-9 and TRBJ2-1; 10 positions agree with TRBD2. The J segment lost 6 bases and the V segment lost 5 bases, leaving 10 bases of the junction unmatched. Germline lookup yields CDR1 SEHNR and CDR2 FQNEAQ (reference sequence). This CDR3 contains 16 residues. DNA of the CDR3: TGTGCCAGCAGCCCAAGGCGGTCTAGCGGGGGCAATGAGCAGTTCTTC. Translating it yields CASSPRRSSGGNEQFF.

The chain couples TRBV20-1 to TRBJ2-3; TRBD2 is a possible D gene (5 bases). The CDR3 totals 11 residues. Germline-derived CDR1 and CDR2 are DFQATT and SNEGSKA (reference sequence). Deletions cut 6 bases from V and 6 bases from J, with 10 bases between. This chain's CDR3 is CSALRGDTQYF. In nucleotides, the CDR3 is TGCAGTGCCCTCAGAGGGGATACGCAGTATTTT.

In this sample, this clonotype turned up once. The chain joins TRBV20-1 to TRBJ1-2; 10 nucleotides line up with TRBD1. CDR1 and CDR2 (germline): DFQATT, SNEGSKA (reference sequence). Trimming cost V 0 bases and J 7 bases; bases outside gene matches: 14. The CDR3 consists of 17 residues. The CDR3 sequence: CSAREPLDRGREAGYTF. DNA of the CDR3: TGCAGTGCTAGAGAACCACTAGACAGGGGGCGAGAAGCTGGCTACACCTTC.

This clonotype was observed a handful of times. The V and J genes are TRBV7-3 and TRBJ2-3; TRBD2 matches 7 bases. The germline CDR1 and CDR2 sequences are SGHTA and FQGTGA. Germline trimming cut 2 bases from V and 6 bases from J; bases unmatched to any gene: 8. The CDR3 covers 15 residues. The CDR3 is CASSLQAGPGDTQYF. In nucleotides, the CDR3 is TGTGCCAGCAGCTTACAAGCGGGGCCCGGGGATACGCAGTATTTT.

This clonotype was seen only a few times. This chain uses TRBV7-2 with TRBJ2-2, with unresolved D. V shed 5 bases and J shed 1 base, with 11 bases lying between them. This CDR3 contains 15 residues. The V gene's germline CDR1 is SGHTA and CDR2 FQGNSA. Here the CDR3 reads CASSTRHLNTGELFF. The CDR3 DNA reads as TGTGCCAGCAGCACCCGACACCTGAACACCGGGGAGCTGTTTTTT.

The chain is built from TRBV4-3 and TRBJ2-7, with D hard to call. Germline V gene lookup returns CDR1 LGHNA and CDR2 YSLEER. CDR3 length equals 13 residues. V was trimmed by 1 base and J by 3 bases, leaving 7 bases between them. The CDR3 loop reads CASSQVVGYEQYF. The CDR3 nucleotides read TGCGCCAGCAGCCAAGTCGTGGGCTACGAGCAGTACTTC.

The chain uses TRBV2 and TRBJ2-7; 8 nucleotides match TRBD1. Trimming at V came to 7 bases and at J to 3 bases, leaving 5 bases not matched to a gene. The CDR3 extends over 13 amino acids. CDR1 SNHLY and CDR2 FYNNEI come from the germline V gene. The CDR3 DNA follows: TGTGCCAGCACCAGGGGGCCAGACTACGAGCAGTACTTC. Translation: CASTRGPDYEQYF.

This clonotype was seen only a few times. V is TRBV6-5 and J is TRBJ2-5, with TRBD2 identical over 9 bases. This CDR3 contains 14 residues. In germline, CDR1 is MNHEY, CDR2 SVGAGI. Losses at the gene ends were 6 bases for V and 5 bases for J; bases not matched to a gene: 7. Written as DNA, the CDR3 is TGTGCCAGCAGCTATAGCGGGAGAGGGGAGACCCAGTACTTC. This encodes CASSYSGRGETQYF.

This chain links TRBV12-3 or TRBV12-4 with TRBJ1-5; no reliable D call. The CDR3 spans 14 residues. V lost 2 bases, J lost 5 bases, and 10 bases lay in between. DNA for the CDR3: TGTGCCAGCAGTTTACAGGCAGGCGATCAGCCCCAGCATTTT. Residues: CASSLQAGDQPQHF.

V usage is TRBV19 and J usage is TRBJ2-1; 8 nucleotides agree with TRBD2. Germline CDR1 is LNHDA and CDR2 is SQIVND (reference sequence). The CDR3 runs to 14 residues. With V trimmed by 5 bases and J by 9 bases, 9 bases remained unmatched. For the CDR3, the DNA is TGTGCCAGTAGTCTCCGGGGGGGTCGGGGTGAGCAGTTCTTC. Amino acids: CASSLRGGRGEQFF.

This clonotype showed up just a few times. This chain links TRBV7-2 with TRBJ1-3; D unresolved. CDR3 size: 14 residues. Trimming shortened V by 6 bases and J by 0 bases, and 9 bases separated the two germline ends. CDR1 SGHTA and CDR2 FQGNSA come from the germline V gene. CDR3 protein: CASSQVFSGNTIYF. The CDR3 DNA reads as TGTGCCAGCAGTCAGGTTTTCTCTGGAAACACCATATATTTT.

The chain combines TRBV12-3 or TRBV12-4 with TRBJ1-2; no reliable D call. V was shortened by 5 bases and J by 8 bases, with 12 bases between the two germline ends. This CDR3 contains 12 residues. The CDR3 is CASSPDLYGYTF. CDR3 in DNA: TGTGCCAGCAGTCCTGATCTCTACGGCTACACCTTC.

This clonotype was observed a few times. The CDR3 bases are TGTGCCAGCAGTGAATTTTCGGGACAGGGGGCGTATGAGCAGTACTTC. Translation: CASSEFSGQGAYEQYF. The chain recombines TRBV2 with TRBJ2-7; TRBD1 matches at 12 bases. Germline V gene lookup returns CDR1 SNHLY and CDR2 FYNNEI. The CDR3 contains 16 residues. V dropped 2 bases and J dropped 7; count of bases not matched to a gene: 9.

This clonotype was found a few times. The CDR3 nucleotides read TGTGCCACCAGTGCCGCGGCCGGACAGGGTTCGGCCTACAATGAGCAGTTCTTC. Its protein is CATSAAAGQGSAYNEQFF. The chain is built from TRBV24-1 and TRBJ2-1; 8 bases match TRBD1. Losses at the gene ends were 5 bases for V and 2 bases for J; bases not matched to a gene: 13. The CDR3 is made up of 18 amino acids. In germline, CDR1 is KGHDR, CDR2 SFDVKD.

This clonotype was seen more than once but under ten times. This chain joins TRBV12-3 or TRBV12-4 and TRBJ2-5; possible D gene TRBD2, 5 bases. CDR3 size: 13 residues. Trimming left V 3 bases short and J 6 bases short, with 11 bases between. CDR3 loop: CASSLGVGQTQYF. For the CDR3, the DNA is TGTGCCAGCAGTTTGGGAGTTGGGCAGACCCAGTACTTC.

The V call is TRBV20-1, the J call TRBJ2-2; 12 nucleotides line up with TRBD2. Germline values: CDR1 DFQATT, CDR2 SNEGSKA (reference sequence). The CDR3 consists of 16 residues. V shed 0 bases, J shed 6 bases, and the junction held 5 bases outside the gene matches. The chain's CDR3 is CSARDVLAGGPGELFF. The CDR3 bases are TGCAGTGCTAGAGATGTACTAGCGGGGGGCCCCGGGGAGCTGTTTTTT.

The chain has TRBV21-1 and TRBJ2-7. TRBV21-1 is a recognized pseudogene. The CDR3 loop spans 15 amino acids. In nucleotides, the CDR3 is TGTGCCAGCAGCAAAAGGTTCTCACAGCCCTACGAGCAGTACTTC. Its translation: CASSKRFSQPYEQYF.

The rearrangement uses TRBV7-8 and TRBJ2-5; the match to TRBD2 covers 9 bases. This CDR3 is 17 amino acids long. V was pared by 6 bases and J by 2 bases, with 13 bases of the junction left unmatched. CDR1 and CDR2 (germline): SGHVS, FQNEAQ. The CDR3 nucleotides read TGTGCCAGCAGACCGTTTGCCGGGACTAGCACACAAGAGACCCAGTACTTC. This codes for CASRPFAGTSTQETQYF.

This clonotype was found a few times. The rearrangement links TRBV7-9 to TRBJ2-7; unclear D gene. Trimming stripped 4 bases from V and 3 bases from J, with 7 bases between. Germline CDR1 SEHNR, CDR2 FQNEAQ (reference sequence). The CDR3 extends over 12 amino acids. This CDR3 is CASSSRNYEQYF. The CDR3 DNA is TGTGCCAGCAGCTCCCGCAACTACGAGCAGTACTTC.

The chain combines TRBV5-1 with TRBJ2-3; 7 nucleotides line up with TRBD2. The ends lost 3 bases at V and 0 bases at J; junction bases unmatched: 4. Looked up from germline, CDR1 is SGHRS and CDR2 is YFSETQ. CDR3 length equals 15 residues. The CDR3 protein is CASSWSGVSTDTQYF. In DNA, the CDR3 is TGCGCCAGCAGCTGGAGCGGGGTCAGCACAGATACGCAGTATTTT.

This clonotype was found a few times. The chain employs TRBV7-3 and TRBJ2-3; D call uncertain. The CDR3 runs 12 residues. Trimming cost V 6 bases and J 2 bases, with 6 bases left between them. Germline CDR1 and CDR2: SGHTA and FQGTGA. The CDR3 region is CASSRYTDTQYF. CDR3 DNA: TGTGCCAGCAGTCGATACACAGATACGCAGTATTTT.

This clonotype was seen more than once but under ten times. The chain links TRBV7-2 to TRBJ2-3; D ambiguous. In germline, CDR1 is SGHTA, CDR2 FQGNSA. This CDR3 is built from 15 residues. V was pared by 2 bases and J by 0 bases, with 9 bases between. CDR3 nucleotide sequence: TGTGCCAGCAGCTTAAGCCTACTGAGCACAGATACGCAGTATTTT. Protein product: CASSLSLLSTDTQYF. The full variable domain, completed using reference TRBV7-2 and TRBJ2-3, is GAGVSQSPSNKVTEKGKDVELRCDPISGHTALYWYRQSLGQGLEFLIYFQGNSAPDKSGLPSDRFSAERTGGSVSTLTIQRTQQEDSAVYLCASSLSLLSTDTQYFGPGTRLTVL.

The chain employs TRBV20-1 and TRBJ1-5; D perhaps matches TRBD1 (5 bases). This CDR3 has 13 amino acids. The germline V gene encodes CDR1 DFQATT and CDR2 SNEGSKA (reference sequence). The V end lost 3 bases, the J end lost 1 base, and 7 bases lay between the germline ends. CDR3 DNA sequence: TGCAGTGCTAGTCGGGGCAGCAATCAGCCCCAGCATTTT. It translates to CSASRGSNQPQHF.

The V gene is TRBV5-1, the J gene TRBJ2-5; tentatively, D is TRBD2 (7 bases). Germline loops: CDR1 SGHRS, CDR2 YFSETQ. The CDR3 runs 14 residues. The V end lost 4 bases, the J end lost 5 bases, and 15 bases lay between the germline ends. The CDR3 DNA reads TGCGCCAGCAGCCGGGGGGCCGCCCCGGAGACCCAGTACTTC. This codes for CASSRGAAPETQYF.